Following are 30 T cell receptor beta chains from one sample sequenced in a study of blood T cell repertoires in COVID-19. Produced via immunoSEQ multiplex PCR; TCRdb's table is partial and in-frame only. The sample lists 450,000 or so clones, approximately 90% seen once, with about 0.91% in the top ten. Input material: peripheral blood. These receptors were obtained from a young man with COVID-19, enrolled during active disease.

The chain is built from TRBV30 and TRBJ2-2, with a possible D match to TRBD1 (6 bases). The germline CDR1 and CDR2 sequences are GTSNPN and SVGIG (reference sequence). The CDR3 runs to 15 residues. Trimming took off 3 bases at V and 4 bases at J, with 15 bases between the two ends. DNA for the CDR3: TGTGCCTGGAGCAGGACAGTCCAGGGCACCGGGGAGCTGTTTTTT. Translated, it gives CAWSRTVQGTGELFF.

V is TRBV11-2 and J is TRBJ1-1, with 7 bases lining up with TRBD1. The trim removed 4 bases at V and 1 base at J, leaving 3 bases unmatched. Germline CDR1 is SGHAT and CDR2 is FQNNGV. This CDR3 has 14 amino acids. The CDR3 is CASSYGTENTEAFF. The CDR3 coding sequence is TGTGCCAGCAGCTACGGGACAGAGAACACTGAAGCTTTCTTT.

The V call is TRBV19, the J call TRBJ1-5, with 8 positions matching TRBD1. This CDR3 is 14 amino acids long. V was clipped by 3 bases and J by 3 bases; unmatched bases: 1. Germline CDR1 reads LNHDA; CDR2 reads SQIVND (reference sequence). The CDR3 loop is CASSMTGVNQPQHF. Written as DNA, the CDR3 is TGTGCCAGTAGTATGACAGGGGTCAATCAGCCCCAGCATTTT.

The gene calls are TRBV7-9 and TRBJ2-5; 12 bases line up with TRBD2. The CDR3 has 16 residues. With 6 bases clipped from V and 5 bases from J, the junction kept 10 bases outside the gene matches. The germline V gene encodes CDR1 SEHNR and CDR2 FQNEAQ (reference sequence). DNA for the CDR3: TGTGCCAGCAGTCAAGTCCTAGCGGGAGGGGCGGAGACCCAGTACTTC. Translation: CASSQVLAGGAETQYF.

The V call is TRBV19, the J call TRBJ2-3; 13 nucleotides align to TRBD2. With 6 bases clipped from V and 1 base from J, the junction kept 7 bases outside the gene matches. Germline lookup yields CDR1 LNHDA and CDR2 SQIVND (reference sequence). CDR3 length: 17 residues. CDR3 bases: TGTGCCAGTAGGAAGGACGGACTAGCGGGAGGCACAGATACGCAGTATTTT. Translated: CASRKDGLAGGTDTQYF.

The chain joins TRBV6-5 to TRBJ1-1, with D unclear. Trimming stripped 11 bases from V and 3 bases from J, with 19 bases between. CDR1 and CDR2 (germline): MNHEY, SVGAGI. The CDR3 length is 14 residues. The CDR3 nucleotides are TGTGCCGCACTCTCGGGAGGCAGCTACACTGAAGCTTTCTTT. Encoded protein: CAALSGGSYTEAFF.

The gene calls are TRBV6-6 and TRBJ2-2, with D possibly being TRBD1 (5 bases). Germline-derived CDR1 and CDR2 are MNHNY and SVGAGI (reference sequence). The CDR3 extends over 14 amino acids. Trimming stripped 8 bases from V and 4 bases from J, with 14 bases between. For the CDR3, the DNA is TGTGCCAGCTGTCGGACAACCTCCACCGGGGAGCTGTTTTTT. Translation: CASCRTTSTGELFF.

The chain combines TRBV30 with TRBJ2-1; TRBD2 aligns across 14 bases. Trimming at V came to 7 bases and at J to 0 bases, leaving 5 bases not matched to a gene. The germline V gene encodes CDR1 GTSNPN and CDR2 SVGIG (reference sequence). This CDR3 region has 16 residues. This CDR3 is CASGLAGVSSYNEQFF. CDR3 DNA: TGTGCCTCGGGACTAGCGGGGGTCAGCTCCTACAATGAGCAGTTCTTC. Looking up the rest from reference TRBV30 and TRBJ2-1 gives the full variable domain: SQTIHQWPATLVQPVGSPLSLECTVEGTSNPNLYWYRQAAGRGLQLLFYSVGIGQISSEVPQNLSASRPQDRQFILSSKKLLLSDSGFYLCASGLAGVSSYNEQFFGPGTRLTVL.

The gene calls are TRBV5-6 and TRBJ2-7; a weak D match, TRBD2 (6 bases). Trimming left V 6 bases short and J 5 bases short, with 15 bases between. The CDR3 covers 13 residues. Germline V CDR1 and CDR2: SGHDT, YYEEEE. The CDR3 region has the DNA TGTGCCAGCACCCACTTCGGGAGAAACGAGCAGTACTTC. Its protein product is CASTHFGRNEQYF.

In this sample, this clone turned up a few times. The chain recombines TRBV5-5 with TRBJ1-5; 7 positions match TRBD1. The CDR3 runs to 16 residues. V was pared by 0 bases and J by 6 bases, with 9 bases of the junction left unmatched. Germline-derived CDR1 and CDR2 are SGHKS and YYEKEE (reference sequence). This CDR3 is CASSLGPDRPTQPQHF. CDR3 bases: TGTGCCAGCAGCTTGGGTCCGGACAGGCCGACTCAGCCCCAGCATTTT.

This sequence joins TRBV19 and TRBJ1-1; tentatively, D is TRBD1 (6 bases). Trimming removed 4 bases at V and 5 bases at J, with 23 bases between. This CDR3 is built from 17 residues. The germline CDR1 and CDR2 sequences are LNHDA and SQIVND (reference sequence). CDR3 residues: CASSSRFRGTSFTEAFF. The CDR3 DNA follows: TGTGCCAGTAGTAGCAGATTCAGGGGTACCAGCTTTACTGAAGCTTTCTTT. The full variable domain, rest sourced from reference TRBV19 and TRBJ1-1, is DGGITQSPKYLFRKEGQNVTLSCEQNLNHDAMYWYRQDPGQGLRLIYYSQIVNDFQKGDIAEGYSVSREKKESFPLTVTSAQKNPTAFYLCASSSRFRGTSFTEAFFGQGTRLTVV.

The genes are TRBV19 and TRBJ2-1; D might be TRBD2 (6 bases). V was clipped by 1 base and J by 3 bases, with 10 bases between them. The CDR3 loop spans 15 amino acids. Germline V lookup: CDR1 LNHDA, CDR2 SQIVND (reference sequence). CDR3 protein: CASSIAAGSYNEQFF. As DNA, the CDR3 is TGTGCCAGTAGTATAGCGGCGGGAAGCTACAATGAGCAGTTCTTC.

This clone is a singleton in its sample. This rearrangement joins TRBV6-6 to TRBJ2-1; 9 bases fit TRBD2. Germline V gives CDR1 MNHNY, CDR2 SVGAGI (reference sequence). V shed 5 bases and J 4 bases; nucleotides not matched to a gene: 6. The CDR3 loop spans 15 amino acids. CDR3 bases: TGTGCCAGCAGTGATAGCGGGGGCCTATACAATGAGCAGTTCTTC. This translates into CASSDSGGLYNEQFF.

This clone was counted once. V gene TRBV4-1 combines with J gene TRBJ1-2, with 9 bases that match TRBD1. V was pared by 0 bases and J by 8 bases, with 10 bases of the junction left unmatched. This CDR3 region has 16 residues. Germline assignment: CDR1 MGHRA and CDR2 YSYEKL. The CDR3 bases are TGCGCCAGCAGCCAAGAACCGGGACAGGGTACTTGGGGCTACACCTTC. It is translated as CASSQEPGQGTWGYTF.

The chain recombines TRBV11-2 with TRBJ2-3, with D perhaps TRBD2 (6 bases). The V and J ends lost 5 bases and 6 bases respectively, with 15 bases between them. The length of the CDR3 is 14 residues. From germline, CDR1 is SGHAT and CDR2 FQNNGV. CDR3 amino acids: CASSLGLAADTQYF. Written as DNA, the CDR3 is TGTGCCAGCAGCCTAGGGTTAGCGGCTGATACGCAGTATTTT.

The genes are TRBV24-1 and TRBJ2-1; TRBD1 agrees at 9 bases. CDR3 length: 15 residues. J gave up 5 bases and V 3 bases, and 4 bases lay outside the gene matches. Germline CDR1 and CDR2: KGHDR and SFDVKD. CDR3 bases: TGTGCCACCAGTGATGGGACAGGGTGGGACAATGAGCAGTTCTTC. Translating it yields CATSDGTGWDNEQFF.

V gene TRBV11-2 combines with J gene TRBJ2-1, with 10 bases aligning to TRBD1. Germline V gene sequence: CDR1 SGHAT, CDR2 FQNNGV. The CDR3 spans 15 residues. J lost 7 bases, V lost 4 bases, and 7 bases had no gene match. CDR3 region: CASSWGQGRGNEQFF. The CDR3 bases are TGTGCCAGCAGCTGGGGACAGGGGAGGGGTAATGAGCAGTTCTTC.

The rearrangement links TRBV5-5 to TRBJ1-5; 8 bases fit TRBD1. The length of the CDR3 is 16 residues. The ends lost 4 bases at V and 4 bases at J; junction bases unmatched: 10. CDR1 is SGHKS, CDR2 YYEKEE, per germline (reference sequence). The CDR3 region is CASSPTTGVGNQPQHF. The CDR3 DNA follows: TGTGCCAGCAGCCCTACGACAGGGGTAGGGAATCAGCCCCAGCATTTT. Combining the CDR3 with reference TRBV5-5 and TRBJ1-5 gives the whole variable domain DAGVTQSPTHLIKTRGQQVTLRCSPISGHKSVSWYQQVLGQGPQFIFQYYEKEERGRGNFPDRFSARQFPNYSSELNVNALLLGDSALYLCASSPTTGVGNQPQHFGDGTRLSIL.

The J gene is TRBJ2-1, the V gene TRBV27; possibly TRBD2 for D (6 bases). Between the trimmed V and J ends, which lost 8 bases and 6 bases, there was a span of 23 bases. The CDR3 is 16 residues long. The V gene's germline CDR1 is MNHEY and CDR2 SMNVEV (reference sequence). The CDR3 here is CASRPGGVPPSNEQFF. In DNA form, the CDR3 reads TGTGCCAGCCGGCCCGGGGGAGTTCCCCCGTCCAATGAGCAGTTCTTC.

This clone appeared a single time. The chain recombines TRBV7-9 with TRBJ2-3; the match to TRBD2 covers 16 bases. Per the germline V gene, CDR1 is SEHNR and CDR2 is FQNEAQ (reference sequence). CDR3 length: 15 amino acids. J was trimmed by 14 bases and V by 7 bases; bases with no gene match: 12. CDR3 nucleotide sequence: TGTGCCAGCACTGGGACTAGCGGGGGGGCCGAGGAGACGTATTTT. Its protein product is CASTGTSGGAEETYF.

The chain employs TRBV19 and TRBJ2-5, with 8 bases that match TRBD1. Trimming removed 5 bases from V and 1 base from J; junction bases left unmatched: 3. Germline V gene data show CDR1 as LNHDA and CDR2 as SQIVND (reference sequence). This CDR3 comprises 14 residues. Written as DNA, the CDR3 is TGTGCCAGTAGTCTTGACAGGGGCCAAGAGACCCAGTACTTC. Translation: CASSLDRGQETQYF.

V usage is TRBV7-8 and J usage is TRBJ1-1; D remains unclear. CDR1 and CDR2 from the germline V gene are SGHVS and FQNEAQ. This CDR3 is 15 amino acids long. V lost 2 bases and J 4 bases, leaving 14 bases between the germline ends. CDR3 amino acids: CASSLLGIAPTEAFF. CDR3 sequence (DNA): TGTGCCAGCAGCTTACTCGGGATCGCCCCCACTGAAGCTTTCTTT.

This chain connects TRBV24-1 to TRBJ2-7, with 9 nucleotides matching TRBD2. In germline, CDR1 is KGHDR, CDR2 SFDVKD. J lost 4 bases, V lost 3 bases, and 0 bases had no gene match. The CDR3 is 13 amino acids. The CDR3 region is CATSDLAGYEQYF. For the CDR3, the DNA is TGTGCCACCAGTGATCTAGCGGGATACGAGCAGTACTTC.

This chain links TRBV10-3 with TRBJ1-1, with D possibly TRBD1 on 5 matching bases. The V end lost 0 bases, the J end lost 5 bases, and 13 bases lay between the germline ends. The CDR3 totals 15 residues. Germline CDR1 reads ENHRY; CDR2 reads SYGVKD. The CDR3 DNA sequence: TGTGCCATCAGTGAGTCGAGCAGGGATAATACTGAAGCTTTCTTT. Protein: CAISESSRDNTEAFF.

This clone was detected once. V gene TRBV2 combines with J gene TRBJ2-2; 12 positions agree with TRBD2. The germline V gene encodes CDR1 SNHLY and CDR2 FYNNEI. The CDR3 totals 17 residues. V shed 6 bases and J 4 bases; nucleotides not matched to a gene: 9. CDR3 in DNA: TGTGCCAGCAGGCGGACTAGCGGGATTCTGGGCACCGGGGAGCTGTTTTTT. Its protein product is CASRRTSGILGTGELFF.

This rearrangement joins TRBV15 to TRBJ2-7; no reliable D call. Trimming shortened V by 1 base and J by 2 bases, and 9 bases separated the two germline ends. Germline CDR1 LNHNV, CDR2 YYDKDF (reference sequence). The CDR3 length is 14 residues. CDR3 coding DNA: TGTGCCACCAGCAGAGTCCAGAACCCCTACGAGCAGTACTTC. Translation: CATSRVQNPYEQYF.

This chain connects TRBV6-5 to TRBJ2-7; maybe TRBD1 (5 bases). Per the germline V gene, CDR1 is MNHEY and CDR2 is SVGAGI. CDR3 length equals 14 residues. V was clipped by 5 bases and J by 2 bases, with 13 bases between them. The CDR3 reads CASSTTGPTYEQYF. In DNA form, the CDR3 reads TGTGCCAGCAGTACCACAGGTCCGACCTACGAGCAGTACTTC.

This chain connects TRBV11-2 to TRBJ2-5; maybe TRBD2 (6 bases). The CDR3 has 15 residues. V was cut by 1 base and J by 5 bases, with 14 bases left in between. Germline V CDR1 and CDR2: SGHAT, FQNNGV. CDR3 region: CASSLVGTREETQYF. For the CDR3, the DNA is TGTGCCAGCAGCTTAGTAGGGACCCGGGAGGAGACCCAGTACTTC.

The CDR3 coding sequence is TGCAGTGCTAGTAACCCCCGGGGTGATGAAACTGAAGCTTTCTTT. Amino acid sequence: CSASNPRGDETEAFF. The chain employs TRBV20-1 and TRBJ1-1, with D uncertain. This CDR3 region has 15 residues. Germline CDR1 is DFQATT and CDR2 is SNEGSKA (reference sequence). V was shortened by 3 bases and J by 5 bases, with 19 bases between the two germline ends.

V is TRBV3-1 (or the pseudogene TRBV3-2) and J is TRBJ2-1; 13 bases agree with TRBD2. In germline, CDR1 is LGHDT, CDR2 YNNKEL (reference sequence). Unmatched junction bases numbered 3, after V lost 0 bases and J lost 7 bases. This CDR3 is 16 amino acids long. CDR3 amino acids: CASSQDSTSGRNEQFF. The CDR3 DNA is TGTGCCAGCAGCCAAGATTCGACTAGCGGGAGGAATGAGCAGTTCTTC.